This TCR beta chain was captured by sequencing in a study of cytomegalovirus exposure and HLA in healthy donors. The CDR3 length is 12 residues. The germline V gene has CDR1 SGHTA and CDR2 FQGNSA. Trimming shortened V by 8 bases and J by 4 bases, and 9 bases separated the two germline ends. TCRdb's table, derived via immunoSEQ multiplex PCR, lists solely in-frame clones and lacks some. The sample records about 79,000 clones, approximately 93% being singletons. The chain has TRBV7-2 and TRBJ2-1; D ambiguous. Input material: PBMCs. The TCR comes from a woman aged 25 to 45 in good health and CMV-seronegative. The DNA for the CDR3 is TGTGCCAGCTTGCCCCAGTACAATGAGCAGTTCTTC. This codes for CASLPQYNEQFF.